Below, 15 T cell receptor beta chains from the same sample are listed, as sequenced in a study of cytomegalovirus exposure and HLA in healthy donors. Researchers ran the PCR with 60 Vbeta and 13 Jbeta primers. Data came from immunoSEQ multiplex PCR; TCRdb stores just in-frame clones and leaves some out. The sample carries 75,000 to 95,000 clones, about two thirds recorded once. The material sequenced was PBMCs. Source of these receptors: a middle-aged man in good health and CMV-seronegative.

This clone was seen only a few times. This chain links TRBV11-1 with TRBJ2-4; the D gene is possibly TRBD1 (6 bases). The CDR3 totals 15 residues. The ends were cut back, 5 bases at V and 7 bases at J, with 18 bases in the middle. The germline V gene has CDR1 SGHAT and CDR2 FQDESV (reference sequence). The CDR3 nucleotides read TGTGCCAGCAGCACTTGGGGACAAAGGGACAACATTCAGTACTTC. Translated: CASSTWGQRDNIQYF.

The chain uses TRBV6-1 and TRBJ2-5; TRBD1 aligns across 8 bases. From germline, CDR1 is MNHNS and CDR2 SASEGT. The V gene end was trimmed by 7 bases and the J gene end by 5 bases; junction bases not matched to a gene: 6. The CDR3 sequence is 13 residues long. In nucleotides, the CDR3 is TGTGCCAGCAAGAGACAGGGGACGGAGACCCAGTACTTC. This translates into CASKRQGTETQYF.

The V and J genes are TRBV5-8 and TRBJ1-2, with TRBD1 as a possible D gene (5 bases). CDR1 is SGHTS, CDR2 YDEGEE, per germline. Deletions cut 4 bases from V and 5 bases from J, with 18 bases between. CDR3 length: 15 residues. The CDR3 nucleotides read TGTGCCAGCAGCGTCGTCCAGGAGGGGCTTTATGGCTACACCTTC. As protein: CASSVVQEGLYGYTF.

The rearrangement joins TRBV4-2 to TRBJ2-2; 9 bases are a match to TRBD2. The V and J ends lost 5 bases and 1 base, in that order; junction bases with no gene match: 5. Germline V gives CDR1 LGHNA, CDR2 YNFKEQ. The CDR3 consists of 16 residues. In DNA, the CDR3 is TGTGCCAGCAGCTTTGCTAGCGGGAAGAACACCGGGGAGCTGTTTTTT. Translated, it gives CASSFASGKNTGELFF.

This chain links TRBV7-2 with TRBJ1-2, with 7 bases lining up with TRBD1. This CDR3 spans 14 amino acids. V was clipped by 5 bases and J by 2 bases; unmatched bases: 5. CDR1 SGHTA and CDR2 FQGNSA come from the germline V gene. The CDR3 spells CASSQDRANYGYTF. CDR3 coding DNA: TGTGCCAGCAGCCAAGACAGGGCCAACTATGGCTACACCTTC.

The chain has TRBV4-2 and TRBJ2-5, with 7 bases identical to TRBD1. Germline V gene sequence: CDR1 LGHNA, CDR2 YNFKEQ. This CDR3 is built from 16 residues. V trimming: 0 bases; J trimming: 2 bases; junction bases outside the gene matches: 6. The CDR3 loop reads CASSQEFGGQQETQYF. CDR3 DNA: TGTGCCAGCAGCCAAGAGTTTGGGGGACAGCAAGAGACCCAGTACTTC.

DNA of the CDR3: TGTGCCAGCAGCCACGGTAGCGGGAATGAGCAGTTCTTC. This gives the protein CASSHGSGNEQFF. The V and J genes are TRBV7-3 and TRBJ2-1; 7 bases agree with TRBD2. This CDR3 contains 13 residues. CDR1 is SGHTA, CDR2 FQGTGA, per germline. V gave up 5 bases and J gave up 7 bases; unmatched junction bases: 5. Looking up the rest from reference TRBV7-3 and TRBJ2-1 gives the full variable domain: GAGVSQTPSNKVTEKGKYVELRCDPISGHTALYWYRQSLGQGPEFLIYFQGTGAADDSGLPNDRFFAVRPEGSVSTLKIQRTERGDSAVYLCASSHGSGNEQFFGPGTRLTVL.

V and J are TRBV28 and TRBJ1-5, with D unclear. The CDR3 spans 16 residues. Germline CDR1 MDHEN, CDR2 SYDVKM. The germline V and J ends were trimmed by 2 bases and 5 bases, with 16 bases remaining between them. CDR3 residues: CASSLVGIGPDQPQHF. The CDR3 region has the DNA TGTGCCAGCAGTTTAGTCGGGATAGGGCCAGATCAGCCCCAGCATTTT.

The gene calls are TRBV30 and TRBJ1-1; D gene ambiguous. Trimming shortened V by 5 bases and J by 1 base, and 8 bases separated the two germline ends. Germline lookup yields CDR1 GTSNPN and CDR2 SVGIG (reference sequence). The CDR3 has 12 amino acids. The CDR3 protein is CAWDRQNTEAFF. In nucleotides, the CDR3 is TGTGCCTGGGACCGACAGAACACTGAAGCTTTCTTT.

This clone was observed at least ten times. The gene calls are TRBV6-5 and TRBJ1-1; D remains unclear. CDR1 and CDR2 from the germline V gene are MNHEY and SVGAGI. V was clipped by 5 bases and J by 4 bases, with 11 bases between them. The CDR3 totals 13 residues. The CDR3 DNA reads TGTGCCAGCAGTCACCCTACTGGCACTGAAGCTTTCTTT. This sequence encodes CASSHPTGTEAFF.

The chain is built from TRBV11-1 and TRBJ2-3; D uncertain. The germline V and J ends were trimmed by 2 bases and 4 bases, with 7 bases remaining between them. Looked up from germline, CDR1 is SGHAT and CDR2 is FQDESV (reference sequence). The CDR3 runs to 13 residues. DNA for the CDR3: TGTGCCAGCAGCTTACTTCCCGCAGATACGCAGTATTTT. Protein sequence: CASSLLPADTQYF.

The chain joins TRBV28 to TRBJ1-3, with D possibly being TRBD1 (6 bases). Germline-derived CDR1 and CDR2 are MDHEN and SYDVKM. Between the trimmed V and J ends, which lost 5 bases and 3 bases, there was a span of 14 bases. The CDR3 covers 15 residues. The CDR3 protein is CASSPDVGGGNTIYF. The CDR3 region has the DNA TGTGCCAGCAGTCCCGACGTAGGGGGTGGAAACACCATATATTTT. Full variable domain (remainder filled in from reference TRBV28 and TRBJ1-3): DVKVTQSSRYLVKRTGEKVFLECVQDMDHENMFWYRQDPGLGLRLIYFSYDVKMKEKGDIPEGYSVSREKKERFSLILESASTNQTSMYLCASSPDVGGGNTIYFGEGSWLTVV.

CDR3 region: CASRQDSPTGELFF. The CDR3 nucleotides are TGTGCCAGCAGACAGGACAGCCCGACCGGGGAGCTGTTTTTT. The V call is TRBV7-9, the J call TRBJ2-2, with TRBD1 as a possible D gene (6 bases). The CDR3 loop spans 14 amino acids. The V and J ends lost 6 bases and 5 bases respectively, with 13 bases between them. Looked up from germline, CDR1 is SEHNR and CDR2 is FQNEAQ (reference sequence).

This chain joins TRBV4-2 and TRBJ1-5; D is possibly TRBD1 (5 bases). The CDR3 covers 15 residues. V was shortened by 0 bases and J by 11 bases, with 17 bases between the two germline ends. Germline CDR1 and CDR2: LGHNA and YNFKEQ. The DNA for the CDR3 is TGTGCCAGCAGCCAAGACGGGACGGGAGGAGAGTCCCAGCATTTT. Encoded protein: CASSQDGTGGESQHF.

V is TRBV5-1 and J is TRBJ2-5; 7 bases line up with TRBD2. The germline CDR1 and CDR2 sequences are SGHRS and YFSETQ. The CDR3 sequence is 13 residues long. The V gene end was trimmed by 2 bases and the J gene end by 5 bases; junction bases not matched to a gene: 3. DNA of the CDR3: TGCGCCAGCAGCTTACAACTAGCGGAGACCCAGTACTTC. Its protein is CASSLQLAETQYF.